This record concerns one TCR beta chain sequence. The antigen remains unidentified. Per the germline V gene, CDR1 is SEHNR and CDR2 is FQNEAQ (reference sequence). There are 13 residues in the CDR3. The V end was cut by 1 base, the J end by 3 bases, with 5 bases between. The data belong to a study of cytotoxic CD8 clonotypes in ibrutinib-treated CLL. Across the whole study: With a range of 6 to 36, the median treatment time before response samples were taken was approximately 12 months.

Study observations and caveats: Before falling back toward baseline at progression, clonality had risen at the time of ibrutinib response.

This table comes from immunoSEQ multiplex PCR, and its TCRdb copy is limited to in-frame clones, with some not included. The table includes some 200,000 clones, around three quarters detected once. The receptor comes from a human donor with chronic lymphocytic leukemia. The material sequenced was PBMCs, taken after 24 months of ibrutinib treatment. The rearrangement links TRBV7-9 to TRBJ2-3; no clear D. The DNA of the CDR3 is TGTGCCAGCAGCTTAGACGGGACAGATACGCAGTATTTT. It is translated as CASSLDGTDTQYF.